The clone carrying this T cell receptor beta chain has just a few counts. What it recognizes is unknown. CDR1 is MNHEY, CDR2 SMNVEV, per germline (reference sequence). The CDR3 spans 14 residues. V lost 5 bases, J lost 7 bases, and 17 bases lay in between. Through Arm-PCR of CDR3 regions and iRepertoire HTBI primers, TCR beta libraries were built. TCRdb used MiXCR to reprocess the multiplex PCR reads, holding one entry per CDR3 protein. The sample records around 510,000 distinct CDR3 sequences, about 20% being singletons. Stated time point: persistent/refractory GD, antithyroid drugs over 5 years with positive TRAb. The TCR library was made from RNA that had been extracted from PBMCs in TRIzol. Each patient gave around 8.1 milliliters of EDTA-anticoagulated peripheral blood. This sample was included in a study of regulatory T cells in long-lasting Graves disease. Study-level results: Persistent disease preferred TRBV28, TRBJ1-2 and TRBJ2-5. The persistent group shared 2,741 public clonotypes, more than the approximately 970 shared by new patients.

Source: peripheral blood mononuclear cells (PBMCs), taken when the disease was refractory, from a patient treated with antithyroid drugs. This rearrangement joins TRBV27 to TRBJ1-2; D possibly corresponds to TRBD1 (5 bases). The TCR comes from a female donor with Graves disease. The CDR3 DNA follows: TGTGCCAGCAGTAGGCGCGGGGGTGAGCTTGGCTACACCTTC. As protein: CASSRRGGELGYTF.